The clone carrying this T cell receptor (beta chain) was recorded at least ten times. V was shortened by 5 bases and J by 7 bases, with 20 bases between the two germline ends. The V gene's germline CDR1 is PRHDT and CDR2 FYEKMQ (reference sequence). This CDR3 region has 15 residues. TCRdb recomputed clones from the PCR reads via MiXCR. The sample yields tens of thousands of clones, over 20% seen once. This sample is part of a study of metastatic and nonmetastatic thyroid tumors. Thyroid surgery took place with no prior treatment in any patient. V is TRBV13 and J is TRBJ1-1, with D possibly matching TRBD1 (5 bases). The sequencing input was blood. The receptor was derived from a female donor with papillary thyroid cancer or a benign thyroid nodule (not recorded which). Some clones in this sample may be carry-over from other donors' samples. The CDR3 loop reads CASSPSQGGLVEAFF. In nucleotides, the CDR3 is TGTGCCAGCAGCCCCTCCCAGGGAGGCCTGGTTGAAGCTTTCTTT.